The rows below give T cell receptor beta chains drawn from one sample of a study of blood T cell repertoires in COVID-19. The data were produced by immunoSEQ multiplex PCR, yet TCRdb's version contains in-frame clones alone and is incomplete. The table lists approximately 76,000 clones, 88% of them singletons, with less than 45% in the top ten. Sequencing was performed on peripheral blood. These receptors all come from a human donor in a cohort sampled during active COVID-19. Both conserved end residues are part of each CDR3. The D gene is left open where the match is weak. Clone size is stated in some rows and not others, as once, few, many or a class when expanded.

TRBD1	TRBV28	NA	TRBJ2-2	CASKRQGRNTGELFF	TGTGCCAGCAAACGACAGGGGAGGAACACCGGGGAGCTGTTTTTT
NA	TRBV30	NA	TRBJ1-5	CAWSVREGGQPQHF	TGTGCCTGGAGTGTACGGGAGGGCGGACAGCCCCAGCATTTT
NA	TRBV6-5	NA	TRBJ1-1	CASSLLSSNTEAFF	TGTGCCAGCAGCCTCCTTTCCTCGAACACTGAAGCTTTCTTT
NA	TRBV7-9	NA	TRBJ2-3	CASSFSAGSIGQYF	TGTGCCAGCAGCTTTTCGGCGGGGTCGATTGGGCAGTATTTT
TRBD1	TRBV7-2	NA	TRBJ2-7	CASSLRQGSYEQYF	TGTGCCAGCAGCTTAAGACAGGGCTCCTACGAGCAGTACTTC
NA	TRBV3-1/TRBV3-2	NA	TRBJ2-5	CASRPDWPETQYF	TGTGCCAGCAGACCCGACTGGCCCGAGACCCAGTACTTC
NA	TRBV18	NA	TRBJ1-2	CASSPEPNYGYTF	TGTGCCAGCTCACCAGAGCCCAACTATGGCTACACCTTC
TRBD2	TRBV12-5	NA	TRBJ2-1	CASGGLAGEFEQFF	TGTGCTAGTGGGGGACTAGCGGGAGAATTTGAGCAGTTCTTC
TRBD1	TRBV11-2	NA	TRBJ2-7	CASSLRGTGDAEQYF	TGTGCCAGCAGCTTACGGGGGACAGGGGACGCAGAGCAGTACTTC
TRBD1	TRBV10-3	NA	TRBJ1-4	CAIRDPGQGGEKLFF	TGTGCCATCAGGGACCCGGGACAGGGGGGTGAAAAACTGTTTTTT
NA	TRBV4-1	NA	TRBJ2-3	CASSPPKGSPGTDTQYF	TGCGCCAGCAGCCCCCCTAAAGGGAGCCCCGGCACAGATACGCAGTATTTT
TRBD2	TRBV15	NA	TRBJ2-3	CATSRGLAGADTQYF	TGTGCCACCAGCAGAGGACTAGCGGGAGCAGATACGCAGTATTTT
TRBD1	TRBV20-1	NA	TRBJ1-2	CSASLTGQGGYTF	TGCAGTGCTAGTTTGACAGGGCAGGGGGGCTACACCTTC
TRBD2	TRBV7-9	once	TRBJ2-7	CASSPSGGAYEQYF	TGTGCCAGCAGCCCCAGCGGGGGGGCCTACGAGCAGTACTTC
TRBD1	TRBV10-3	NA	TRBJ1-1	CAIKTGPTEAFF	TGTGCCATCAAGACAGGGCCCACTGAAGCTTTCTTT
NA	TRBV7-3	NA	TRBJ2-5	CASSLNGGETQYF	TGTGCCAGCAGCTTAAACGGGGGAGAGACCCAGTACTTC
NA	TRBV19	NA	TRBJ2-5	CASRAREEETQYF	TGTGCCAGTAGGGCCAGGGAGGAAGAGACCCAGTACTTC
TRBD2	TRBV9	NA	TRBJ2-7	CASSVDASGGASYEQYF	TGTGCCAGCAGCGTAGATGCTAGCGGGGGGGCCTCCTACGAGCAGTACTTC
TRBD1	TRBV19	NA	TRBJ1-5	CASSVRQGATSQPQHF	TGTGCCAGTAGTGTCCGACAGGGGGCGACTTCTCAGCCCCAGCATTTT
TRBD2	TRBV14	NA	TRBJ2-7	CASSQDWGTSLGSYEQYF	TGTGCCAGCAGCCAAGATTGGGGGACTAGTTTGGGCTCCTACGAGCAGTACTTC
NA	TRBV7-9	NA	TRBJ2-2	CASSLGAGGDTGELFF	TGTGCCAGCAGCTTAGGTGCTGGGGGCGACACCGGGGAGCTGTTTTTT
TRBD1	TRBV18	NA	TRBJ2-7	CASSYSGGRYEQYF	TGTGCCAGCTCATATTCAGGGGGCCGTTACGAGCAGTACTTC
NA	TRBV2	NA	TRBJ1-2	CASSVGGQIGYGYTF	TGTGCCAGCAGTGTAGGAGGACAGATTGGCTATGGCTACACCTTC
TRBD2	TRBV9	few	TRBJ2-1	CASSFGLAGGGGQFF	TGTGCCAGCAGCTTCGGACTAGCGGGAGGTGGTGGGCAGTTCTTC
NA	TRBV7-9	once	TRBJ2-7	CASSSAGMVHEQYF	TGTGCCAGCAGCTCCGCAGGGATGGTCCACGAGCAGTACTTC